Listed here are 11 T cell receptor beta chains from one sample, sequenced in a study of blood T cell repertoires in COVID-19 (dated by TCRdb to about 2020). Library preparation was by the immunoSEQ multiplex PCR assay. This immuneACCESS table, as held by TCRdb, lists in-frame sequences with V and J called but not all clones. Of the missing ones, under half trace to an unresolved V gene in checked studies; the others have no known cause. The sample table shows 350,000 or so clones, and approximately 89% are seen once. The biggest ten clones account for around 3.9% of the sample. The specimen sequenced was peripheral blood. The receptors were sampled from a woman aged 55-70 years with COVID-19, enrolled during active disease.

The rearrangement uses TRBV7-9 and TRBJ2-7; TRBD1 aligns across 10 bases. The CDR3 totals 16 residues. V lost 4 bases to trimming and J lost 3 bases; unmatched junction nucleotides: 9. Germline V gene lookup returns CDR1 SEHNR and CDR2 FQNEAQ (reference sequence). The CDR3 here is CASSSSAGQGFYEQYF. The CDR3, as DNA: TGTGCCAGCAGCTCCTCAGCGGGACAGGGGTTCTACGAGCAGTACTTC.

Note on this clone: Other DNA variants within this sample encode the same CDR3. The chain combines TRBV3-1 (or the pseudogene TRBV3-2) with TRBJ1-4; D possibly corresponds to TRBD1 (6 bases). The CDR3 runs 14 residues. The V end was cut by 3 bases, the J end by 7 bases, with 12 bases between. Germline values: CDR1 LGHDT, CDR2 YNNKEL (reference sequence). The CDR3: CASSQGGAGEKLFF. CDR3 nucleotide sequence: TGTGCCAGCAGCCAGGGGGGGGCTGGTGAAAAACTGTTTTTT.

V gene TRBV11-2 combines with J gene TRBJ1-3; 9 bases align to TRBD1. Germline CDR1 SGHAT, CDR2 FQNNGV. The J segment lost 3 bases and the V segment lost 4 bases, leaving 10 bases of the junction unmatched. The CDR3 has 17 amino acids. CDR3 protein: CASSSGQGMAVGNTIYF. CDR3 bases: TGTGCCAGCAGCTCGGGACAGGGAATGGCTGTTGGAAACACCATATATTTT.

The chain uses TRBV19 and TRBJ1-5; maybe TRBD1 (6 bases). In germline, CDR1 is LNHDA, CDR2 SQIVND (reference sequence). Trimming shortened V by 5 bases and J by 2 bases, and 13 bases separated the two germline ends. CDR3 length: 15 amino acids. The CDR3 DNA is TGTGCCAGTAGTGGTCAGGGGTGGGGCAATCAGCCCCAGCATTTT. Its translation is CASSGQGWGNQPQHF.

The DNA of the CDR3 is TGCAGCGCCATGGGCGGGCCACCGAATGAAAAACTGTTTTTT. It encodes CSAMGGPPNEKLFF. The V call is TRBV29-1, the J call TRBJ1-4; D is ambiguous. V lost 7 bases and J 5 bases, leaving 17 bases between the germline ends. Germline values: CDR1 SQVTM, CDR2 ANQGSEA. The CDR3 runs 14 residues.

The chain carries TRBV7-2 and TRBJ2-3; D might be TRBD2 (7 bases). This CDR3 has 13 residues. Deletions cut 5 bases from V and 5 bases from J, with 11 bases between. In germline, CDR1 is SGHTA, CDR2 FQGNSA. In DNA, the CDR3 is TGTGCCAGCAGCCGGGGGGCAGGAGATACGCAGTATTTT. As protein: CASSRGAGDTQYF.

V and J are TRBV7-9 and TRBJ2-1, with 11 bases matching TRBD2. J gave up 1 base and V 3 bases, and 8 bases lay outside the gene matches. Looked up from germline, CDR1 is SEHNR and CDR2 is FQNEAQ (reference sequence). The CDR3 totals 18 residues. CDR3 protein: CASSLVPGLAASYNEQFF. The CDR3 DNA is TGTGCCAGCAGCTTGGTCCCGGGACTAGCGGCTTCCTACAATGAGCAGTTCTTC. The full variable domain, completed using reference TRBV7-9 and TRBJ2-1, is DTGVSQNPRHKITKRGQNVTFRCDPISEHNRLYWYRQTLGQGPEFLTYFQNEAQLEKSRLLSDRFSAERPKGSFSTLEIQRTEQGDSAMYLCASSLVPGLAASYNEQFFGPGTRLTVL.

The rearrangement joins TRBV7-8 to TRBJ1-1; the D is unclear. The length of the CDR3 is 15 residues. V was cut by 1 base and J by 2 bases, with 11 bases left in between. CDR1 is SGHVS, CDR2 FQNEAQ, per germline. Written as DNA, the CDR3 is TGTGCCAGCAGCTTAGTACCACGGTCTAACACTGAAGCTTTCTTT. This encodes CASSLVPRSNTEAFF.

This rearrangement joins TRBV29-1 to TRBJ2-3; 8 bases agree with TRBD1. The germline gives CDR1 SQVTM, CDR2 ANQGSEA. CDR3 length equals 15 residues. J gave up 5 bases and V 6 bases, and 13 bases lay outside the gene matches. CDR3 region: CSVQGLTGVGDTQYF. In DNA, the CDR3 is TGCAGCGTCCAGGGACTGACAGGGGTGGGAGATACGCAGTATTTT.

The chain couples TRBV5-1 to TRBJ2-7; 14 bases fit TRBD2. CDR3 length: 16 residues. With V trimmed by 7 bases and J by 2 bases, 8 bases remained unmatched. Germline-derived CDR1 and CDR2 are SGHRS and YFSETQ. Here the CDR3 DNA reads TGCGCCAGCCGACCGGGACTAGCGGGGGCCGCCTACGAGCAGTACTTC. This encodes CASRPGLAGAAYEQYF.

The chain carries TRBV14 and TRBJ2-1; 7 bases match TRBD1. CDR1 SGHDN and CDR2 FVKESK come from the germline V gene. The CDR3 contains 17 residues. The J segment lost 4 bases and the V segment lost 4 bases, leaving 13 bases of the junction unmatched. CDR3 bases: TGTGCCAGCAGCCCAGACTCCAAGGGGGCATATTACAATGAGCAGTTCTTC. Translating it yields CASSPDSKGAYYNEQFF.